This entry features one T cell receptor (beta chain) sequence. Only in-frame clones appear in the TCRdb table, and some are missing; sequencing was by immunoSEQ multiplex PCR. In the table there are around 72,000 clones, roughly nine tenths of which are singletons. The data were obtained in a study of technical replicates of blood from several donors. This CDR3 has 14 amino acids. V lost 8 bases and J lost 4, with 15 bases in between. Germline V gene data show CDR1 as LNHDA and CDR2 as SQIVND (reference sequence). J is TRBJ1-5 and V is TRBV19, with D perhaps TRBD1 (5 bases). The material sequenced was T cells isolated from PBMCs. The sequence was obtained from a human donor in good health. This CDR3 is CASGPGMSNQPQHF. The DNA for the CDR3 is TGTGCCAGTGGGCCAGGGATGAGTAATCAGCCCCAGCATTTT.